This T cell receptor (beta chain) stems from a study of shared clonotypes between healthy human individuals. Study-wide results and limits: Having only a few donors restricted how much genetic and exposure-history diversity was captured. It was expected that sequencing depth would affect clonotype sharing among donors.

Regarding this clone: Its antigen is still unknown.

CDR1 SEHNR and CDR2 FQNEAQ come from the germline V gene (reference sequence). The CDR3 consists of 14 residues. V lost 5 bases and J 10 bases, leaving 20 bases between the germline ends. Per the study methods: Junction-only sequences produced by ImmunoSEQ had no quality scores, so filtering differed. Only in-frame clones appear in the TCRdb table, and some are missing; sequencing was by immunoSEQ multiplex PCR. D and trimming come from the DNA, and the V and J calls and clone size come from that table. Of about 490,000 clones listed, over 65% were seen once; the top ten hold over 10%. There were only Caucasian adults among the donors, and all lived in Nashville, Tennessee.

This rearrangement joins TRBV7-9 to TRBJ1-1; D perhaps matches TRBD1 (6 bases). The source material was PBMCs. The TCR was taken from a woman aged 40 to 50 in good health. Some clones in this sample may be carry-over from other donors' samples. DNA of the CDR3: TGTGCCAGCAGCCCTCAGGACTTCGAGGGGGGAGCTTTCTTT. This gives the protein CASSPQDFEGGAFF.